These 30 T cell receptor beta chains were all obtained from the same sample, sequenced in a study of T cell responses to AZD1222 COVID-19 vaccine. Assay: immunoSEQ multiplex PCR; the TCRdb copy retains only in-frame clones and omits some. The sample has about 150,000 clones; 94% are singletons. Sequencing used peripheral blood, obtained on day 0 of AZD1222 vaccination. The receptors stem from an adult in good health.

This chain's CDR3 is CASSPGGLPLATQYF. CDR3 DNA sequence: TGTGCCAGTAGTCCCGGCGGACTACCCCTAGCTACGCAGTATTTT. The chain links TRBV19 to TRBJ2-3; TRBD2 is a possible D gene (6 bases). The germline V and J ends were trimmed by 5 bases and 8 bases, with 20 bases remaining between them. CDR1 and CDR2 from the germline V gene are LNHDA and SQIVND (reference sequence). This CDR3 is built from 15 residues.

Turning to this clone: An end of the junction differs from the germline gene, which may be a read error. V and J are TRBV5-1 and TRBJ1-4, with a weak D call TRBD1 (6 bases). Per germline, CDR1 SGHRS and CDR2 YFSETQ. This CDR3 is 10 amino acids long. CDR3 in DNA: TGCGCCAGCCCTAAAAATACAGGGCGTTTT. Translated: CASPKNTGRF.

The V gene is TRBV5-6, the J gene TRBJ2-2, with D unresolved. Germline CDR1 is SGHDT and CDR2 is YYEEEE. Trimming removed 5 bases from V and 6 bases from J, with 11 bases in between. The CDR3 totals 13 residues. CDR3: CASRGYGAGELFF. The DNA of the CDR3 is TGTGCCAGCAGAGGGTATGGCGCCGGGGAGCTGTTTTTT.

The J gene is TRBJ1-2, the V gene TRBV2, with 8 bases aligning to TRBD1. This CDR3 spans 11 amino acids. Germline CDR1 and CDR2: SNHLY and FYNNEI. The J segment lost 4 bases and the V segment lost 8 bases, leaving 0 bases of the junction unmatched. The CDR3 nucleotides are TGTGCCAGCGGGACAGGCTATGGCTACACCTTC. It is translated as CASGTGYGYTF.

The chain joins TRBV15 to TRBJ1-4; D is possibly TRBD1 (5 bases). V lost 4 bases and J lost 8, with 11 bases in between. CDR1 and CDR2 (germline): LNHNV, YYDKDF (reference sequence). The CDR3 spans 13 residues. CDR3 sequence: CATSTEGTEKLFF. The CDR3 region has the DNA TGTGCCACCAGCACCGAAGGGACGGAAAAACTGTTTTTT.

This clone was observed a single time. This chain links TRBV7-2 with TRBJ1-5; possible D gene TRBD1, 5 bases. The CDR3 spans 14 residues. V was cut by 3 bases and J by 1 base, with 7 bases left in between. Germline V gene sequence: CDR1 SGHTA, CDR2 FQGNSA. The CDR3 reads CASSFWGSNQPQHF. In DNA, the CDR3 is TGTGCCAGCAGCTTTTGGGGGAGCAATCAGCCCCAGCATTTT.

The V call is TRBV6-1, the J call TRBJ2-7; the D is unclear. The germline gives CDR1 MNHNS, CDR2 SASEGT. This CDR3 has 14 residues. Trimming took 1 base from V and 3 from J, leaving 10 bases between them. CDR3 nucleotide sequence: TGTGCCAGCAGTGAAGTTGGTTATAACTACGAGCAGTACGTC. This codes for CASSEVGYNYEQYV.

CDR3 protein: CAWSGQPNEKLFF. CDR3 nucleotides: TGTGCCTGGAGTGGGCAGCCTAATGAAAAACTGTTTTTT. This rearrangement joins TRBV30 to TRBJ1-4; D uncertain. CDR1 GTSNPN and CDR2 SVGIG come from the germline V gene (reference sequence). V was pared by 1 base and J by 3 bases, with 6 bases between. The CDR3 runs to 13 residues.

This chain uses TRBV5-1 with TRBJ1-6, with a tentative D call TRBD1 (6 bases). This CDR3 comprises 16 residues. CDR1 is SGHRS, CDR2 YFSETQ, per germline. V lost 0 bases, J lost 4 bases, and 11 bases lay in between. CDR3 protein: CASSLAGTRYNSPLHF. The DNA for the CDR3 is TGCGCCAGCAGCTTGGCGGGGACAAGATATAATTCACCCCTCCACTTT.

The CDR3 coding sequence is TGTGCCAGCAGTGAAGGCCGGACCACAGATACGCAGTATTTT. This codes for CASSEGRTTDTQYF. The gene calls are TRBV2 and TRBJ2-3; D is unclear. The CDR3 has 14 amino acids. From germline, CDR1 is SNHLY and CDR2 FYNNEI. The V and J ends lost 1 base and 2 bases respectively, with 7 bases between them.

This clone was picked up one time. V usage is TRBV6-5 and J usage is TRBJ1-2; D not resolved. This CDR3 is 12 amino acids long. Germline CDR1 MNHEY, CDR2 SVGAGI. V was shortened by 6 bases and J by 8 bases, with 13 bases between the two germline ends. The DNA of the CDR3 is TGTGCCAGCAGGGTTCCGGAGGAGGGCTACACCTTC. It yields the protein CASRVPEEGYTF.

J is TRBJ2-1 and V is TRBV30; D is perhaps TRBD2 (6 bases). Germline assignment: CDR1 GTSNPN and CDR2 SVGIG (reference sequence). The CDR3 spans 18 residues. Trimming removed 2 bases at V and 0 bases at J, with 20 bases between. The CDR3 nucleotides read TGTGCCTGGAGTATTACGAGACTAGATCTTTCCTCCTACAATGAGCAGTTCTTC. Its protein product is CAWSITRLDLSSYNEQFF.

In the case of this clone: Other DNA sequences from this sample encode an identical CDR3 as well. The chain has TRBV5-1 and TRBJ1-4, with D possibly TRBD1 on 5 matching bases. The CDR3 has 14 residues. Germline V CDR1 and CDR2: SGHRS, YFSETQ. Trimming took off 3 bases at V and 0 bases at J, with 6 bases between the two ends. Here the CDR3 reads CASSSTATNEKLFF. CDR3 in DNA: TGCGCCAGCAGCTCGACAGCAACTAATGAAAAACTGTTTTTT.

In its sample, this clone was seen once. This chain links TRBV19 with TRBJ2-1; a possible D gene is TRBD2 (5 bases). Trimming pared 7 bases from V and 5 bases from J, leaving 21 bases between. The CDR3 runs to 16 residues. Germline assignment: CDR1 LNHDA and CDR2 SQIVND (reference sequence). DNA of the CDR3: TGTGCCAGTACGGGTCTACGGGGAAAGGTTGACAATGAGCAGTTCTTC. Protein sequence: CASTGLRGKVDNEQFF. Supplemented by reference TRBV19 and TRBJ2-1, the full variable domain reads DGGITQSPKYLFRKEGQNVTLSCEQNLNHDAMYWYRQDPGQGLRLIYYSQIVNDFQKGDIAEGYSVSREKKESFPLTVTSAQKNPTAFYLCASTGLRGKVDNEQFFGPGTRLTVL.

The chain uses TRBV12-5 and TRBJ1-5, with D unclear. Trimming removed 9 bases from V and 2 bases from J, with 11 bases in between. Germline V gene sequence: CDR1 LGHNT, CDR2 FRNRAP. The CDR3 extends over 13 amino acids. CDR3 amino acids: CARDPGGNQPQHF. The CDR3, as DNA: TGTGCTAGGGACCCCGGTGGCAATCAGCCCCAGCATTTT. Full variable domain (rest looked up from reference TRBV12-5 and TRBJ1-5): DARVTQTPRHKVTEMGQEVTMRCQPILGHNTVFWYRQTMMQGLELLAYFRNRAPLDDSGMPKDRFSAEMPDATLATLKIQPSEPRDSAVYFCARDPGGNQPQHFGDGTRLSIL.

The gene calls are TRBV3-1 (or the pseudogene TRBV3-2) and TRBJ1-2, with 7 bases aligning to TRBD1. Germline V gene lookup returns CDR1 LGHDT and CDR2 YNNKEL (reference sequence). The CDR3 covers 16 residues. Unmatched junction bases numbered 10, after V lost 5 bases and J lost 1 base. The CDR3 here is CASSVRTGERNYGYTF. DNA of the CDR3: TGTGCCAGCAGCGTTAGGACAGGCGAACGTAACTATGGCTACACCTTC.

This clone was detected only once. V is TRBV4-1 and J is TRBJ1-5, with TRBD1 matching over 8 bases. The length of the CDR3 is 15 residues. Per the germline V gene, CDR1 is MGHRA and CDR2 is YSYEKL. Germline trimming cut 0 bases from V and 4 bases from J; bases unmatched to any gene: 2. CDR3 coding DNA: TGCGCCAGCAGCCAAGATGGACAGGGAAATCAGCCCCAGCATTTT. It codes for CASSQDGQGNQPQHF.

The genes are TRBV28 and TRBJ1-4, with a tentative D call TRBD1 (6 bases). The CDR3 loop spans 14 amino acids. Trimming stripped 7 bases from V and 6 bases from J, with 15 bases between. The germline V gene encodes CDR1 MDHEN and CDR2 SYDVKM. CDR3 coding DNA: TGTGCCAGCACCATTGGACAGACGGATGAAAAACTGTTTTTT. Amino acid sequence: CASTIGQTDEKLFF.

The J gene is TRBJ2-6, the V gene TRBV19, with D possibly being TRBD2 (6 bases). The CDR3 has 16 amino acids. Germline assignment: CDR1 LNHDA and CDR2 SQIVND (reference sequence). V gave up 4 bases and J gave up 2 bases, with 12 bases separating them. The CDR3: CASSTPGRPGANVLTF. The CDR3 DNA reads TGTGCCAGTAGTACCCCAGGGAGGCCTGGGGCCAACGTCCTGACTTTC. The full variable domain, rest sourced from reference TRBV19 and TRBJ2-6, is DGGITQSPKYLFRKEGQNVTLSCEQNLNHDAMYWYRQDPGQGLRLIYYSQIVNDFQKGDIAEGYSVSREKKESFPLTVTSAQKNPTAFYLCASSTPGRPGANVLTFGAGSRLTVL.

This chain connects TRBV7-9 to TRBJ1-2; no clear D gene. CDR3 size: 17 residues. Trimming cost V 0 bases and J 8 bases, with 22 bases left between them. Germline lookup yields CDR1 SEHNR and CDR2 FQNEAQ (reference sequence). The CDR3 region has the DNA TGTGCCAGCAGCTTAGCAGAAGGACTGTTCGAGACCCCCGGCTACACCTTC. It is translated as CASSLAEGLFETPGYTF.

V is TRBV5-4 and J is TRBJ2-7, with unresolved D. Germline loops: CDR1 SGHNT, CDR2 YYREEE (reference sequence). This CDR3 is 13 amino acids long. V lost 1 base and J 4 bases, leaving 9 bases between the germline ends. The CDR3 DNA is TGTGCCAGCAGCTTGCATGGTTGGTACGAGCAGTACGTC. It yields the protein CASSLHGWYEQYV.

The rearrangement links TRBV20-1 to TRBJ2-1; either TRBD1 or TRBD2 may fit D (5 bases each). The germline gives CDR1 DFQATT, CDR2 SNEGSKA (reference sequence). Between the trimmed V and J ends, which lost 3 bases and 9 bases, there was a span of 9 bases. The CDR3 has 11 amino acids. Here the CDR3 reads CSASGTAEQFF. DNA for the CDR3: TGCAGTGCTAGCGGGACGGCTGAGCAGTTCTTC.

This clone has just one count. The chain joins TRBV4-1 to TRBJ1-6, with a tentative D call TRBD1 (5 bases). In germline, CDR1 is MGHRA, CDR2 YSYEKL. The CDR3 has 14 residues. The ends were cut back, 6 bases at V and 14 bases at J, with 20 bases in the middle. CDR3: CASSPFGGDEALHF. The DNA for the CDR3 is TGCGCCAGCAGTCCCTTTGGGGGGGATGAGGCCCTCCACTTT.

This clone has a handful of counts. The V call is TRBV5-1, the J call TRBJ1-5; possible D gene TRBD1, 5 bases. Trimming stripped 0 bases from V and 6 bases from J, with 10 bases between. The CDR3 is 14 amino acids. Germline-derived CDR1 and CDR2 are SGHRS and YFSETQ. Here the CDR3 DNA reads TGCGCCAGCAGCTTGGGGACAAGGGGTCAGCCCCAGCATTTT. Its translation is CASSLGTRGQPQHF.

The chain recombines TRBV5-5 with TRBJ1-2; possible D gene TRBD1, 5 bases. The CDR3 consists of 11 residues. V lost 0 bases and J lost 8, with 5 bases in between. CDR1 is SGHKS, CDR2 YYEKEE, per germline (reference sequence). The chain's CDR3 is CASSLGQGYTF. In DNA form, the CDR3 reads TGTGCCAGCAGCTTGGGACAGGGCTACACCTTC.

The genes are TRBV4-1 and TRBJ2-4, with D possibly matching TRBD2 (6 bases). The CDR3 length is 14 residues. Germline CDR1 is MGHRA and CDR2 is YSYEKL. V lost 1 base to trimming and J lost 5 bases, with 9 bases between them. The CDR3 DNA follows: TGCGCCAGCAGCCAAGGGTCGGGAGAAAACATTCAGTACTTC. It translates to CASSQGSGENIQYF.

V and J are TRBV7-7 and TRBJ1-1; 7 bases map to TRBD1. V lost 3 bases and J lost 1; bases outside the gene matches: 11. This CDR3 comprises 17 residues. Germline V gene data show CDR1 as SSHAT and CDR2 as FNYEAQ (reference sequence). The CDR3 sequence is CASSLVTGNGRNTEAFF. CDR3 bases: TGTGCCAGCAGCTTGGTGACAGGGAACGGGAGGAACACTGAAGCTTTCTTT.

This chain links TRBV2 with TRBJ1-2; no clear D gene. Trimming removed 1 base at V and 7 bases at J, with 7 bases between. Germline CDR1 SNHLY, CDR2 FYNNEI. The CDR3 sequence is 12 residues long. CDR3: CASSEGQFGYTF. CDR3 coding DNA: TGTGCCAGCAGTGAAGGACAATTTGGCTACACCTTC.

The chain recombines TRBV7-2 with TRBJ2-1, with 16 bases lining up with TRBD2. The CDR3 runs 15 residues. The V gene's germline CDR1 is SGHTA and CDR2 FQGNSA. The V gene end was trimmed by 5 bases and the J gene end by 15 bases; junction bases not matched to a gene: 10. The CDR3 DNA is TGTGCCAGCAGCCCCGGGACTAGCGGGAGGGCCAGTGCGTTCTTC. This sequence encodes CASSPGTSGRASAFF.

The chain uses TRBV5-8 and TRBJ1-5; D not certain. V was cut by 1 base and J by 3 bases, with 8 bases left in between. CDR1 and CDR2 (germline): SGHTS, YDEGEE. The CDR3 loop spans 14 amino acids. Here the CDR3 DNA reads TGTGCCAGCAGCTTGTGGGCAGTCAATCAGCCCCAGCATTTT. Translating it yields CASSLWAVNQPQHF.